Shown below are 20 T cell receptor beta chains from a single sample sequenced in a study of blood T cell repertoires in COVID-19. Data came from immunoSEQ multiplex PCR; TCRdb stores just in-frame clones and leaves some out. The table includes around 64,000 clones, roughly 90% detected once. Sequenced input: peripheral blood. Receptors were obtained from a man under 40 with acute or convalescent COVID-19.

The J gene is TRBJ1-3, the V gene TRBV11-2, with 8 bases matching TRBD1. V gave up 5 bases and J gave up 0 bases; unmatched junction bases: 6. There are 16 residues in the CDR3. The germline V gene has CDR1 SGHAT and CDR2 FQNNGV. The CDR3 bases are TGTGCCAGCAGCAGATCGACAGGGGACTCTGGAAACACCATATATTTT. Encoded protein: CASSRSTGDSGNTIYF.

The count of this clone is one. The J gene is TRBJ1-6, the V gene TRBV2; 8 bases line up with TRBD1. Germline V gene sequence: CDR1 SNHLY, CDR2 FYNNEI. Losses at the gene ends were 7 bases for V and 7 bases for J; bases not matched to a gene: 6. The CDR3 is 14 amino acids. In DNA, the CDR3 is TGTGCCAGCACCACGACAGGGGACAATTCACCCCTCCACTTT. It codes for CASTTTGDNSPLHF.

The chain has TRBV13 and TRBJ2-3; 9 positions match TRBD2. The CDR3 consists of 17 residues. CDR1 and CDR2 from the germline V gene are PRHDT and FYEKMQ (reference sequence). V dropped 2 bases and J dropped 3; count of bases not matched to a gene: 9. This CDR3 is CASSLMAGGPTTDTQYF. The CDR3, as DNA: TGTGCCAGCAGCTTAATGGCGGGAGGGCCAACGACAGATACGCAGTATTTT.

The gene calls are TRBV6-5 and TRBJ2-3; 7 positions match TRBD2. CDR1 MNHEY and CDR2 SVGAGI come from the germline V gene. CDR3 length equals 16 residues. The J segment lost 3 bases and the V segment lost 2 bases, leaving 8 bases of the junction unmatched. CDR3 bases: TGTGCCAGCAGTTACCTAACGGCGGGAGAGACAGATACGCAGTATTTT. It yields the protein CASSYLTAGETDTQYF.

In its sample, this clone was seen a few times. The genes are TRBV19 and TRBJ1-1; 11 nucleotides line up with TRBD1. CDR3 length: 13 residues. The V segment lost 6 bases and the J segment 4 bases; nucleotides outside the gene matches: 1. Germline V CDR1 and CDR2: LNHDA, SQIVND (reference sequence). The CDR3 nucleotides are TGTGCCAGTAGGGGGACAGGGGGCACTGAAGCTTTCTTT. Protein: CASRGTGGTEAFF.

This clone is medium-sized within its sample. The chain links TRBV6-6 to TRBJ2-7; 7 bases are a match to TRBD2. The CDR3 runs 14 residues. Trimming removed 6 bases from V and 4 bases from J; junction bases left unmatched: 9. Germline V gives CDR1 MNHNY, CDR2 SVGAGI (reference sequence). Written as DNA, the CDR3 is TGTGCCAGCAGATCGAGCGGGAAAATGTACGAGCAGTACTTC. Encoded protein: CASRSSGKMYEQYF.

The chain has TRBV10-3 and TRBJ1-3; 8 nucleotides match TRBD1. The CDR3 has 15 residues. Germline CDR1 is ENHRY and CDR2 is SYGVKD. V gave up 2 bases and J gave up 0 bases; unmatched junction bases: 0. The CDR3 is CAISEGQGSGNTIYF. DNA of the CDR3: TGTGCCATCAGTGAGGGACAGGGCTCTGGAAACACCATATATTTT.

The gene calls are TRBV2 and TRBJ2-3; 11 nucleotides match TRBD2. Trimming took 5 bases from V and 5 from J; bases not matched to a gene: 12. This CDR3 is 17 amino acids long. The germline V gene has CDR1 SNHLY and CDR2 FYNNEI. CDR3 sequence: CASSTVLAGGPQDTQYF. For the CDR3, the DNA is TGTGCCAGCAGTACCGTCTTAGCGGGGGGGCCGCAAGATACGCAGTATTTT.

This sequence joins TRBV20-1 and TRBJ2-1; D not certain. CDR3 length: 12 amino acids. Germline CDR1 is DFQATT and CDR2 is SNEGSKA (reference sequence). V was cut by 3 bases and J by 10 bases, with 13 bases left in between. For the CDR3, the DNA is TGCAGTGCTAGTTATAGTTCCCGAGAGCAGTTCTTC. It translates to CSASYSSREQFF.

The chain combines TRBV10-3 with TRBJ1-1; TRBD1 matches at 8 bases. Germline V gene lookup returns CDR1 ENHRY and CDR2 SYGVKD. The CDR3 is 14 residues long. V gave up 7 bases and J gave up 3 bases; unmatched junction bases: 7. The CDR3 DNA reads TGTGCCATCAACAAGGACAGGGCCGACACTGAAGCTTTCTTT. Translating gives CAINKDRADTEAFF.

This sequence joins TRBV6-2 or TRBV6-3 and TRBJ1-5, with a weak D call TRBD1 (5 bases). This CDR3 contains 14 residues. Germline V gene data show CDR1 as MNHEY and CDR2 as SVGEGT. Trimming left V 6 bases short and J 2 bases short, with 11 bases between. The CDR3 loop is CASSILGGNQPQHF. The CDR3 DNA sequence: TGTGCCAGCAGCATCCTAGGGGGCAATCAGCCCCAGCATTTT.

J is TRBJ2-2 and V is TRBV25-1; possibly TRBD1 for D (6 bases). Trimming took off 5 bases at V and 0 bases at J, with 10 bases between the two ends. CDR1 is MGHDK and CDR2 is SYGVNS in the germline V gene. The CDR3 runs to 15 residues. CDR3 residues: CASSQGLSNTGELFF. CDR3 nucleotide sequence: TGTGCCAGCAGTCAGGGGCTTTCGAACACCGGGGAGCTGTTTTTT.

Notes on this clone: Other DNA sequences in the sample encode the same CDR3. The chain joins TRBV7-6 to TRBJ1-2, with TRBD1 matching over 12 bases. CDR1 SGHVS and CDR2 FNYEAQ come from the germline V gene. Trimming took 5 bases from V and 7 from J; bases not matched to a gene: 14. The CDR3 sequence is 17 residues long. The CDR3 DNA follows: TGTGCCAGCAGCCCATACGCCGGGACAGGGGGCGGGGGTGGCTACACCTTC. It codes for CASSPYAGTGGGGGYTF.

V and J are TRBV7-2 and TRBJ2-1, with 9 bases that match TRBD1. Germline assignment: CDR1 SGHTA and CDR2 FQGNSA. Unmatched junction bases numbered 2, after V lost 5 bases and J lost 0 bases. The CDR3 extends over 15 amino acids. In DNA form, the CDR3 reads TGTGCCAGCAGCCTGGGACAGGGCTCCTACAATGAGCAGTTCTTC. This gives the protein CASSLGQGSYNEQFF.

The sample holds a few counts of this clone. The chain combines TRBV20-1 with TRBJ1-2, with 8 bases that match TRBD1. CDR1 and CDR2 (germline): DFQATT, SNEGSKA (reference sequence). Unmatched junction bases numbered 13, after V lost 3 bases and J lost 10 bases. This CDR3 spans 14 amino acids. CDR3 loop: CSASLGRGPFDYTF. The CDR3 DNA is TGCAGTGCTAGTTTGGGCAGGGGGCCGTTTGACTACACCTTC.

V is TRBV19 and J is TRBJ2-7; 8 bases align to TRBD1. The CDR3 extends over 14 amino acids. Germline CDR1 is LNHDA and CDR2 is SQIVND (reference sequence). J was trimmed by 3 bases and V by 5 bases; bases with no gene match: 6. The CDR3 loop reads CASSADRVGYEQYF. In DNA form, the CDR3 reads TGTGCCAGTAGTGCGGACAGGGTAGGCTACGAGCAGTACTTC.

This chain links TRBV3-1 (or the pseudogene TRBV3-2) with TRBJ2-5, with D possibly TRBD2 on 5 matching bases. Looked up from germline, CDR1 is LGHDT and CDR2 is YNNKEL (reference sequence). The CDR3 totals 13 residues. Trimming shortened V by 1 base and J by 5 bases, and 8 bases separated the two germline ends. Here the CDR3 DNA reads TGTGCCAGCAGCCAAGCTAGCAGTGAGACCCAGTACTTC. The encoded protein is CASSQASSETQYF.

V is TRBV3-1 (or the pseudogene TRBV3-2) and J is TRBJ1-1, with 8 bases fitting TRBD1. This CDR3 is 14 amino acids long. With V trimmed by 3 bases and J by 1 base, 1 base remained unmatched. From germline, CDR1 is LGHDT and CDR2 YNNKEL (reference sequence). CDR3 sequence: CASSQQGANTEAFF. CDR3 DNA: TGTGCCAGCAGCCAGCAGGGGGCGAACACTGAAGCTTTCTTT.

This clone was seen once. The chain carries TRBV5-1 and TRBJ2-1; 8 nucleotides align to TRBD1. The J segment lost 6 bases and the V segment lost 4 bases, leaving 6 bases of the junction unmatched. This CDR3 spans 14 amino acids. The germline V gene encodes CDR1 SGHRS and CDR2 YFSETQ. CDR3: CASSIWTGTNEQFF. The CDR3 DNA is TGCGCCAGCAGCATCTGGACAGGGACCAATGAGCAGTTCTTC. Filled out from reference TRBV5-1 and TRBJ2-1, the complete variable domain reads KAGVTQTPRYLIKTRGQQVTLSCSPISGHRSVSWYQQTPGQGLQFLFEYFSETQRNKGNFPGRFSGRQFSNSRSEMNVSTLELGDSALYLCASSIWTGTNEQFFGPGTRLTVL.

J is TRBJ1-5 and V is TRBV27; D perhaps matches TRBD1 (5 bases). Trimming removed 1 base from V and 6 bases from J, with 10 bases in between. Germline assignment: CDR1 MNHEY and CDR2 SMNVEV (reference sequence). This CDR3 has 14 amino acids. Written as DNA, the CDR3 is TGTGCCAGCAGTTTATTCAGGGAAGCTCAGCCCCAGCATTTT. Translating gives CASSLFREAQPQHF.